These T cell receptor beta chains were read from a single sample in a study of beta chain features in type 1 diabetes. Profiled with immunoSEQ multiplex PCR; TCRdb holds only in-frame clones, not every one. The data show approximately 140,000 clones, roughly 10% seen once. The sample consisted of central memory CD4+ T cells from blood. The receptors shown here come from a man aged 25-40 years with type 1 diabetes. CDR3s include the opening cysteine and the closing phenylalanine or tryptophan. A D gene is named only where the DNA matches it firmly. Size tells how often a clone was seen (once, few, many) or the class of an expanded clone, and some rows leave it out.

clone_size: .; v_call: TRBV5-6; j_call: TRBJ2-2; d_call: .; cdr3_aa: CASSLGLVGELFF; cdr3_nt: TGTGCCAGCAGCTTAGGACTGGTCGGGGAGCTGTTTTTT
clone_size: few; v_call: TRBV5-1; j_call: TRBJ2-1; d_call: .; cdr3_aa: CASSSVTTRQNMQFF; cdr3_nt: TGCGCCAGCAGCTCTGTGACAACCCGGCAGAATATGCAGTTCTTC
clone_size: few; v_call: TRBV7-2; j_call: TRBJ1-5; d_call: .; cdr3_aa: CASALGGQPQHF; cdr3_nt: TGTGCCAGCGCCCTGGGAGGTCAGCCCCAGCATTTT
clone_size: once; v_call: TRBV2; j_call: TRBJ2-2; d_call: .; cdr3_aa: CASSINRAAPGELFF; cdr3_nt: TGTGCCAGCAGTATAAACAGGGCAGCTCCGGGGGAGCTGTTTTTT
clone_size: few; v_call: TRBV4-2; j_call: TRBJ1-2; d_call: TRBD1; cdr3_aa: CASSQDRYYGYTF; cdr3_nt: TGTGCCAGCAGCCAGGACAGGTACTATGGCTACACCTTC
clone_size: few; v_call: TRBV9; j_call: TRBJ2-3; d_call: .; cdr3_aa: CASSPALLTDTQYF; cdr3_nt: TGTGCCAGCAGCCCCGCCCTACTCACAGATACGCAGTATTTT
clone_size: .; v_call: TRBV15; j_call: TRBJ2-3; d_call: TRBD1; cdr3_aa: CATSLDRGTDTQYF; cdr3_nt: TGTGCCACCAGCCTTGACAGGGGAACAGATACGCAGTATTTT
clone_size: .; v_call: TRBV10-3; j_call: TRBJ2-3; d_call: TRBD2; cdr3_aa: CAITSGGTDTQYF; cdr3_nt: TGTGCCATCACTAGCGGGGGCACAGATACGCAGTATTTT
clone_size: few; v_call: TRBV7-9; j_call: TRBJ1-1; d_call: TRBD1; cdr3_aa: CASSSPRGLYTEAFF; cdr3_nt: TGTGCCAGCAGCTCCCCCAGGGGGCTGTACACTGAAGCTTTCTTT
clone_size: .; v_call: TRBV4-2; j_call: TRBJ1-1; d_call: TRBD1; cdr3_aa: CASSQVVKGQGKAFF; cdr3_nt: TGTGCCAGCAGCCAAGTGGTCAAGGGACAGGGGAAAGCTTTCTTT
clone_size: few; v_call: TRBV7-9; j_call: TRBJ1-1; d_call: TRBD1; cdr3_aa: CASSQDRWSTEAFF; cdr3_nt: TGTGCCAGCAGCCAGGACAGGTGGTCTACTGAAGCTTTCTTT
clone_size: .; v_call: TRBV5-6; j_call: TRBJ2-2; d_call: TRBD2; cdr3_aa: CASSLGLATGELFF; cdr3_nt: TGTGCCAGCAGCTTGGGACTAGCTACCGGGGAGCTGTTTTTT